The sequence of this TCR beta chain was determined in a study of Ad26.COV2.S vaccination and SARS-CoV-2 variants. Data came from immunoSEQ multiplex PCR; TCRdb stores just in-frame clones and leaves some out. The table lists roughly 380,000 clones, about 85% of them singletons. Described treatment: some 20 received Ad26.COV2.S at low or high dose, single or two shots; about 5 received placebo; per-sample allocation not given. Sampling took place 63 days after the first vaccine or placebo injection. Boston hosted the donor, who was an adult aged 18-55 years. V was clipped by 4 bases and J by 0 bases, with 5 bases between them. This CDR3 has 13 residues. CDR1 SGHRS and CDR2 YFSETQ come from the germline V gene.

V and J are TRBV5-1 and TRBJ1-5; D call uncertain. The receptor was isolated from a person aged 18-65 years who received the Ad26.COV2.S COVID-19 vaccine or a placebo. This specimen was peripheral blood, taken in a trial of Ad26.COV2.S vaccine versus placebo. CDR3 sequence (DNA): TGCGCCAGCAGCGCGGATAGCAATCAGCCCCAGCATTTT. Protein sequence: CASSADSNQPQHF.